Sequencing of this T cell receptor (beta chain) was carried out in a study of siplizumab effects on memory and regulatory T cells. Clones were read by immunoSEQ multiplex PCR, and TCRdb kept only the in-frame ones, dropping some. The table has 100,000 to 110,000 clones, approximately 94% seen once. The CDR3 is 13 amino acids. CDR1 is MDHEN, CDR2 SYDVKM, per germline. With V trimmed by 5 bases and J by 5 bases, 2 bases remained unmatched. The V gene is TRBV28, the J gene TRBJ2-2, with TRBD2 identical over 7 bases. The sample comprised non-Treg CD4+ T cells sorted from blood. The clonotype originates from a human donor in good health. The CDR3 coding sequence is TGTGCCAGCAGTATCGGGAGGACCGGGGAGCTGTTTTTT. It yields the protein CASSIGRTGELFF.